This TCR beta chain is from a study of T cell changes during pregnancy in multiple sclerosis. TCRdb's copy holds only in-frame clones and misses some; the assay was immunoSEQ multiplex PCR. The sample has about 100,000 clones; 85% to 95% are singletons. Trimming removed 1 base at V and 6 bases at J, with 3 bases between. CDR1 is LNHDA and CDR2 is SQIVND in the germline V gene (reference sequence). The CDR3 contains 12 residues. This receptor was taken from a female donor with multiple sclerosis, enrolled in a pregnancy study. The rearrangement joins TRBV19 to TRBJ2-2, with D uncertain. Sequences were derived from peripheral blood, sampled before pregnancy. The CDR3 spells CASSIVSGELFF. CDR3 sequence (DNA): TGTGCCAGTAGTATAGTCTCCGGGGAGCTGTTTTTT.